The 31 T cell receptor beta chains in this list originate from one sample, sequenced in a study of T cells in Graves' hyperthyroidism and ophthalmopathy. Amplification targeted TCR beta CDR3 regions from RNA transcripts. An initial round of RT-PCR targeting the TCR CDR3 relied on the HTBI primer set. One entry per CDR3 protein, called by TCRdb with MiXCR from the multiplex PCR reads. There are about 560,000 distinct CDR3 sequences in the sample; 16% occur only once, and 15% to 20% lies in the top ten. Sample: blood. The receptors were gathered from a woman under 30 with Graves' hyperthyroidism.

The CDR3 DNA sequence: TGTGCCAGCAGTTTACCTGGGCTCACAGATACGCAGTATTTT. Its protein product is CASSLPGLTDTQYF. V is TRBV12-3 or TRBV12-4 and J is TRBJ2-3; D remains ambiguous. The CDR3 runs to 14 residues. Trimming removed 2 bases at V and 2 bases at J, with 8 bases between.

The chain combines TRBV27 with TRBJ2-3; D remains unclear. Trimming removed 4 bases at V and 0 bases at J, with 17 bases between. Germline V gene lookup returns CDR1 MNHEY and CDR2 SMNVEV (reference sequence). This CDR3 contains 17 residues. The CDR3: CASSSRRRAVSTDTQYF. The DNA for the CDR3 is TGTGCCAGCAGTTCACGACGTCGGGCAGTCAGCACAGATACGCAGTATTTT.

The CDR3 sequence: CSARDTEDYGYTF. CDR3 DNA: TGCAGTGCTAGAGATACGGAGGACTATGGCTACACCTTC. This chain joins TRBV20-1 and TRBJ1-2; D call uncertain. V lost 0 bases to trimming and J lost 3 bases, with 8 bases between them. This CDR3 has 13 residues. Germline V lookup: CDR1 DFQATT, CDR2 SNEGSKA (reference sequence).

Ten or more counts support this clonotype. V usage is TRBV28 and J usage is TRBJ2-3; 11 bases align to TRBD2. The trim removed 6 bases at V and 2 bases at J, leaving 4 bases unmatched. The CDR3 is 15 residues long. Germline V gene sequence: CDR1 MDHEN, CDR2 SYDVKM. The CDR3 region is CASSIAGGTTDTQYF. The CDR3 nucleotides are TGTGCCAGCAGCATAGCGGGAGGGACCACAGATACGCAGTATTTT. Complete variable domain (other parts from reference TRBV28 and TRBJ2-3): DVKVTQSSRYLVKRTGEKVFLECVQDMDHENMFWYRQDPGLGLRLIYFSYDVKMKEKGDIPEGYSVSREKKERFSLILESASTNQTSMYLCASSIAGGTTDTQYFGPGTRLTVL.

The V and J genes are TRBV29-1 and TRBJ2-2; D may be TRBD1 (6 bases). Deletions cut 2 bases from V and 0 bases from J, with 13 bases between. Germline V gives CDR1 SQVTM, CDR2 ANQGSEA. CDR3 length: 16 residues. In DNA, the CDR3 is TGCAGCGTTGAAACAGGGAAAATTTCGAACACCGGGGAGCTGTTTTTT. It is translated as CSVETGKISNTGELFF.

The chain recombines TRBV6-1 with TRBJ2-5; D perhaps matches TRBD2 (5 bases). Germline loops: CDR1 MNHNS, CDR2 SASEGT. The CDR3 contains 14 residues. Trimming stripped 5 bases from V and 2 bases from J, with 12 bases between. The CDR3 sequence is CASSTWTWQETQYF. CDR3 coding DNA: TGTGCCAGCAGTACATGGACTTGGCAAGAGACCCAGTACTTC.

The CDR3 DNA sequence: TGTGCCAGCAGTTTAGGGACACGGGCCGCTAACTATGGCTACACCTTC. Its translation is CASSLGTRAANYGYTF. The rearrangement joins TRBV12-3 or TRBV12-4 to TRBJ1-2; perhaps TRBD1 as D (5 bases). The ends were cut back, 1 base at V and 0 bases at J, with 12 bases in the middle. The CDR3 runs to 16 residues.

This clonotype was detected a few times. The chain couples TRBV6-1 to TRBJ2-5; D call uncertain. Germline lookup yields CDR1 MNHNS and CDR2 SASEGT. Trimming took off 2 bases at V and 4 bases at J, with 8 bases between the two ends. The CDR3 is 13 residues long. DNA of the CDR3: TGTGCCAGCAGTGAATTAGGCTCAGAGACCCAGTACTTC. Translation: CASSELGSETQYF.

The sample holds a few counts of this clonotype. This chain connects TRBV5-1 to TRBJ2-5, with no clear D. V was shortened by 0 bases and J by 5 bases, with 8 bases between the two germline ends. Germline V lookup: CDR1 SGHRS, CDR2 YFSETQ. CDR3 length: 13 amino acids. The CDR3 loop is CASSLEPGETQYF. DNA for the CDR3: TGCGCCAGCAGCTTGGAACCGGGTGAGACCCAGTACTTC.

This clonotype was recorded many times. The CDR3 DNA reads TGTGCCAGCAGTTACAGGACAGCCACAGATACGCAGTATTTT. Its translation is CASSYRTATDTQYF. V is TRBV6-1 and J is TRBJ2-3, with D maybe TRBD1 (6 bases). There are 14 residues in the CDR3. Per germline, CDR1 MNHNS and CDR2 SASEGT. Deletions cut 5 bases from V and 2 bases from J, with 11 bases between.

This clonotype was detected ten times or more. The chain employs TRBV18 and TRBJ1-3; TRBD1 is a possible D gene (5 bases). Trimming removed 6 bases from V and 0 bases from J, with 9 bases in between. The CDR3 is made up of 14 amino acids. Germline V gene lookup returns CDR1 KGHSH and CDR2 LQKENI. The CDR3 protein is CASSPTDSGNTIYF. In nucleotides, the CDR3 is TGTGCCAGCTCCCCGACAGACTCTGGAAACACCATATATTTT.

This rearrangement joins TRBV7-2 to TRBJ1-5; no definite D call. Trimming left V 5 bases short and J 3 bases short, with 5 bases between. Germline CDR1 and CDR2: SGHTA and FQGNSA. The CDR3 runs 12 residues. CDR3 residues: CASSLNNQPQHF. CDR3 DNA sequence: TGTGCCAGCAGCCTCAACAATCAGCCCCAGCATTTT.

With respect to this clonotype: Its ends do not fully match the called genes, so a read error is possible. The chain links TRBV12-3 or TRBV12-4 to TRBJ1-1; possible D gene TRBD1, 5 bases. This CDR3 is built from 11 residues. CDR3 nucleotides: TGTGCCAGCACCATTGGGGGAAAGGTGCGTTTT. Translated: CASTIGGKVRF.

At least ten counts were recorded for this clonotype. The rearrangement uses TRBV7-9 and TRBJ1-1; D may be TRBD1 (5 bases). The CDR3 is made up of 14 amino acids. Deletions cut 5 bases from V and 3 bases from J, with 13 bases between. Looked up from germline, CDR1 is SEHNR and CDR2 is FQNEAQ (reference sequence). The CDR3 protein is CASSTKTGDTEAFF. The CDR3 nucleotides read TGTGCCAGCAGCACCAAGACGGGGGACACTGAAGCTTTCTTT.

This clonotype was seen a handful of times. One base away lies a much larger clone, so this may be a sequencing read error. This sequence joins TRBV20-1 and TRBJ2-1; TRBD1 might be the D (5 bases). The CDR3 sequence is 16 residues long. CDR1 DFQATT and CDR2 SNEGSKA come from the germline V gene (reference sequence). CDR3 nucleotides: TGCAGTGCTAGACGGCAGACAGCGAGCTCCTCCAATGAGCAGTTCTTC. Amino acid sequence: CSARRQTASSSNEQFF.

This clonotype was seen many times. The DNA of the CDR3 is TGTGCCTGGAGCGGGACTAGCGGGGGCAATGAGCAGTTCTTC. Its protein is CAWSGTSGGNEQFF. The chain recombines TRBV30 with TRBJ2-1, with 14 positions matching TRBD2. Per the germline V gene, CDR1 is GTSNPN and CDR2 is SVGIG (reference sequence). This CDR3 spans 14 amino acids. V lost 3 bases to trimming and J lost 6 bases; unmatched junction nucleotides: 1.

This clonotype came up a few times. The genes are TRBV6-1 and TRBJ2-5, with D unclear. CDR3 size: 14 residues. Per germline, CDR1 MNHNS and CDR2 SASEGT. Trimming pared 2 bases from V and 2 bases from J, leaving 9 bases between. The CDR3 here is CASSENRGQETQYF. The CDR3 DNA reads TGTGCCAGCAGTGAAAACCGCGGACAAGAGACCCAGTACTTC.

This sequence joins TRBV28 and TRBJ2-3; 11 bases align to TRBD2. This CDR3 region has 17 residues. V lost 1 base to trimming and J lost 4 bases; unmatched junction nucleotides: 7. Germline CDR1 MDHEN, CDR2 SYDVKM. For the CDR3, the DNA is TGTGCCAGCAGTTTATTACCTAGCGGGAGGTTCGCAGATACGCAGTATTTT. Protein sequence: CASSLLPSGRFADTQYF.

J is TRBJ2-5 and V is TRBV6-2 or TRBV6-3; 11 positions agree with TRBD2. J was trimmed by 2 bases and V by 5 bases; bases with no gene match: 4. Germline V gives CDR1 MNHEY, CDR2 SVGEGT. The CDR3 contains 15 residues. CDR3 protein: CASSPLAGVQETQYF. The CDR3 DNA reads TGTGCCAGCAGTCCACTAGCGGGGGTTCAAGAGACCCAGTACTTC.

Concerning this clonotype itself: Just one base apart from a much larger clone, this may be a read error. V is TRBV30 and J is TRBJ2-1, with D unresolved. This CDR3 contains 16 residues. CDR1 and CDR2 (germline): GTSNPN, SVGIG (reference sequence). The CDR3 nucleotides are TGTGCCTGGAGTGTACAATGGGCCCTATCCTACAATGAGCAGCTCTTC. Residues: CAWSVQWALSYNEQLF. The full variable domain, with the rest looked up from reference TRBV30 and TRBJ2-1, is SQTIHQWPATLVQPVGSPLSLECTVEGTSNPNLYWYRQAAGRGLQLLFYSVGIGQISSEVPQNLSASRPQDRQFILSSKKLLLSDSGFYLCAWSVQWALSYNEQLFGPGTRLTVL.

This clonotype has just a few counts. V usage is TRBV4-2 and J usage is TRBJ2-1; the D gene is possibly TRBD1 (5 bases). V was cut by 3 bases and J by 0 bases, with 15 bases left in between. Germline assignment: CDR1 LGHNA and CDR2 YNFKEQ. This CDR3 spans 17 amino acids. CDR3 protein: CASSQDPYRYSYNEQFF. The CDR3 coding sequence is TGTGCCAGCAGCCAGGACCCTTACAGGTACTCCTACAATGAGCAGTTCTTC.

This clonotype was detected only a few times. The chain has TRBV5-1 and TRBJ2-7, with D perhaps TRBD2 (6 bases). The CDR3 is made up of 15 amino acids. The germline V and J ends were trimmed by 3 bases and 0 bases, with 13 bases remaining between them. The germline V gene encodes CDR1 SGHRS and CDR2 YFSETQ. The CDR3 here is CASSWDFLSSYEQYF. CDR3 DNA sequence: TGCGCCAGCAGCTGGGACTTTTTAAGCTCCTACGAGCAGTACTTC. The full variable domain, its missing parts supplied by reference TRBV5-1 and TRBJ2-7, is KAGVTQTPRYLIKTRGQQVTLSCSPISGHRSVSWYQQTPGQGLQFLFEYFSETQRNKGNFPGRFSGRQFSNSRSEMNVSTLELGDSALYLCASSWDFLSSYEQYFGPGTRLTVT.

This clonotype showed up just a few times. V usage is TRBV19 and J usage is TRBJ1-5; 12 bases align to TRBD1. V lost 4 bases and J lost 4; bases outside the gene matches: 11. The CDR3 loop spans 18 amino acids. Germline assignment: CDR1 LNHDA and CDR2 SQIVND (reference sequence). CDR3 in DNA: TGTGCCAGTAGTACCCATCGGGGACAGGGGGCTGGTAATCAGCCCCAGCATTTT. It codes for CASSTHRGQGAGNQPQHF.

This clonotype was recorded a few times. V usage is TRBV6-1 and J usage is TRBJ1-5; 9 bases align to TRBD1. This CDR3 is 15 amino acids long. Germline V gene lookup returns CDR1 MNHNS and CDR2 SASEGT. V shed 5 bases and J 6 bases; nucleotides not matched to a gene: 8. CDR3 DNA sequence: TGTGCCAGCAGTCCGACAGGGGGAGTGGGTCAGCCCCAGCATTTT. Its protein product is CASSPTGGVGQPQHF.

For this clonotype: Given a much more abundant clone one base away, this may be a read error. No conserved phenylalanine or tryptophan ends this CDR3, so it is likely a read error. CDR3 coding DNA: TGTGCCAGCAGCTTGGGGACAGCCATTAGTGAAGCTTTCCTT. Amino acid sequence: CASSLGTAISEAFL. The chain uses TRBV7-9 and TRBJ1-1; TRBD1 matches at 7 bases. Germline assignment: CDR1 SEHNR and CDR2 FQNEAQ (reference sequence). The CDR3 length is 14 residues. The V and J ends lost 3 bases and 7 bases, in that order; junction bases with no gene match: 8.

The J gene is TRBJ1-2, the V gene TRBV18, with a tentative D call TRBD1 (5 bases). Germline V gene lookup returns CDR1 KGHSH and CDR2 LQKENI. The CDR3 has 13 residues. Trimming pared 5 bases from V and 0 bases from J, leaving 7 bases between. The CDR3: CASSKDTNYGYTF. As DNA, the CDR3 is TGTGCCAGCTCAAAGGACACTAACTATGGCTACACCTTC. The whole variable domain, filled in from reference TRBV18 and TRBJ1-2, reads NAGVMQNPRHLVRRRGQEARLRCSPMKGHSHVYWYRQLPEEGLKFMVYLQKENIIDESGMPKERFSAEFPKEGPSILRIQQVVRGDSAAYFCASSKDTNYGYTFGSGTRLTVV.

This clonotype was detected ten times or more. This chain links TRBV11-3 with TRBJ2-3, with TRBD2 matching 8 bases. This CDR3 is built from 15 residues. Germline CDR1 is SGHNT and CDR2 is YENEEA. The ends lost 3 bases at V and 2 bases at J; junction bases unmatched: 4. CDR3 DNA sequence: TGTGCCAGCAGCTTGAGCGGGGGACCCACAGATACGCAGTATTTT. Translation gives CASSLSGGPTDTQYF.

Comment on this clonotype: This may be a read error: a much more frequent sequence differs by one nucleotide. This chain connects TRBV28 to TRBJ2-1; TRBD2 agrees at 10 bases. With 5 bases clipped from V and 10 bases from J, the junction kept 11 bases outside the gene matches. Germline values: CDR1 MDHEN, CDR2 SYDVKM. This CDR3 is built from 15 residues. The CDR3 loop reads CASSPALAGVQEQFF. Written as DNA, the CDR3 is TGTGCCAGCAGTCCCGCTCTAGCGGGAGTTCAGGAGCAGTTCTTC.

This clonotype was observed a handful of times. The CDR3: CASREAGRYNEQFF. The CDR3 bases are TGCGCCAGCAGAGAGGCGGGAAGATACAATGAGCAGTTCTTC. V is TRBV10-2 and J is TRBJ2-1, with D possibly matching TRBD2 (6 bases). CDR3 length: 14 residues. Deletions cut 6 bases from V and 4 bases from J, with 13 bases between. Germline CDR1 is WSHSY and CDR2 is SAAADI.

This clonotype was recorded at least ten times. V and J are TRBV7-2 and TRBJ2-7; tentative D call: TRBD2 (6 bases). The V gene lost 2 bases and the J gene lost 1 base, with 9 bases spanning the gap. The CDR3 covers 14 residues. Per the germline V gene, CDR1 is SGHTA and CDR2 is FQGNSA. The CDR3 nucleotides are TGTGCCAGCAGCTTATTGGCGGGGTCCTACGAGCAGTACTTC. This gives the protein CASSLLAGSYEQYF. Supplemented by reference TRBV7-2 and TRBJ2-7, the full variable domain reads GAGVSQSPSNKVTEKGKDVELRCDPISGHTALYWYRQSLGQGLEFLIYFQGNSAPDKSGLPSDRFSAERTGGSVSTLTIQRTQQEDSAVYLCASSLLAGSYEQYFGPGTRLTVT.

This chain joins TRBV19 and TRBJ1-2, with D unresolved. The CDR3 is 12 amino acids. The V end was cut by 2 bases, the J end by 5 bases, with 6 bases between. In germline, CDR1 is LNHDA, CDR2 SQIVND (reference sequence). The CDR3 reads CASSIRSYGYTF. The CDR3 nucleotides read TGTGCCAGTAGTATAAGGTCGTATGGCTACACCTTC.